This TCR beta chain was sequenced for a study of blood T cells in healthy people across ages (dated by TCRdb to 2015 to 2017). Study-level background: In model experiments, template switching captured about one uniquely barcoded TCR beta cDNA molecule for every two T cells. To avoid experimental bias, donors of different ages were randomly spread across the sequencing lanes. The donors were divided into four age groups: young (average 16 years), middle-aged (about 40), aged (approximately 62) and long-lived (about 90). The study measured age-related changes in TCR beta repertoire diversity using deep sequencing normalized with unique cDNA molecular identifiers. Two additional independent replicas of 1 million unique cDNA reads from the same blood draw were analyzed for two donors (one aged 18 to 29 and one aged 80 or older).

CDR1 and CDR2 were assigned from the germline V gene as SGDLS and YYNGEE. The germline V and J ends show losses of 2 bases and 5 bases respectively, and no gene match explains 12 bases of the junction. From the cysteine through the phenylalanine, the CDR3 covers 16 amino acids. CDR3 DNA only is kept here, 48 bases in frame from base 1. What the research found in general, with its limitations: Estimates of total diversity based on one million sequenced T cells were regarded as lower bounds and as underestimates. As age increased, observed TCR beta diversity per million T cells dropped in a roughly linear way, and a significant reduction was already evident by age approximately 40. Because the CMV infection status of the donors was unknown, age-related changes in expanded clonotypes may potentially have been confounded. The percentage of naive T cells measured by flow cytometry correlated strongly with observed TCR beta diversity. Compared with the aged group, the long-lived group had more naive CD4+ T cells, fewer expanded clones and increased TCR diversity, suggesting age selection. Bulk unsorted PBMC profiling prevented conclusive comparison of naive and antigen-experienced compartments.

The roughly 37 donors, aged about 6 to 95 years, were systemically healthy Caucasian individuals from Russia. Each donor gave about 9.7 milliliters of peripheral blood, drawn into EDTA-treated Vacutainer tubes. Ficoll-Paque density-gradient centrifugation was used to isolate PBMCs, with at least 6 million per sample. Trizol reagent was used to extract total RNA from PBMCs, with at least 5.5 micrograms per sample. For every donor, flow cytometry on a PBMC aliquot measured the percentage of naive CD45RAhigh/CD27high T cells. This clonotype has only one observation. The antigen it binds to is not known. Base qualities are missing; no much larger clone stands one base away. The receptor library was made with 5' RACE. Data came from an Illumina HiSeq 2500. The second PCR ran for about 6 to 12 cycles and used a J-beta primer mix along with a sample-barcoded 5' primer. A template-switch 5' adaptor carrying 12 random nucleotides introduced a unique molecular identifier onto each TCR beta cDNA molecule. Each sample yielded at least 2.5 million CDR3-containing paired-end reads. First-strand cDNA synthesis was performed from all RNA using the Mint cDNA synthesis kit, with priming by a TRBC-specific oligonucleotide. After uracil-DNA glycosylase treatment, a first 18-cycle PCR used universal primers M1SS and BC2_uni_R on all cDNA. Under the source paper's analysis protocol: For normalization, 1 million high-quality reads were randomly selected from each sample, with every read carrying a distinct molecular identifier. Reads sharing molecular identifiers were discarded rather than binned into consensus sequences. MiTCR, run with a Q25 quality threshold and the strictest error-elimination algorithm, handled CDR3 identification, clonotype clustering and error correction. A nonparametric unseen species model with Euler transformation was used to estimate lower-bound total TCR beta diversity. TCRdb itself trimmed the public reads at Q25 with fastp, ran MiXCR and retained productive beta chains. Duplicate CDR3 protein sequences are folded into a single record with the most common DNA and genes. For this entry, the V and J calls and clone size follow TCRdb and not the study's own pipeline. The sample has 1.5 million or so distinct CDR3 sequences on record, 35% to 45% of them singletons. About 4.1% of the sample is taken by the ten largest.

The TCR sequence derives from a woman younger than 30 in good health. The sample consisted of blood. The rearranged segments are TRBV9 and TRBJ1-1, and 7 junctional nucleotides match TRBD1. The nucleotides read TGTGCCAGCAGCGTGGGGTTGGAGGGGGCCGGGACTGAAGCTTTCTTT. Translation gives CASSVGLEGAGTEAFF.